This passage covers 23 T cell receptor beta chains from one sample sequenced in a study of blood T cell repertoires in COVID-19 (dated by TCRdb to 2020 to 2022). Libraries were prepared through the immunoSEQ multiplex PCR assay. TCRdb carries this immuneACCESS record with in-frame sequences only. Its versions omit some clonotypes, under half of them owing to an unresolved V gene in the studies checked, with the rest unexplained. For this sample the table gives about 200,000 clones, of which around 80% were detected only once. 8.5% to 12% of the sample is held by the ten biggest clonotypes. The sample was peripheral blood. These receptors were collected from a woman older than 75 with acute or convalescent COVID-19.

Written as DNA, the CDR3 is TGTGCCAGCAGTGCACAGTATGGCTACACCTTC. It yields the protein CASSAQYGYTF. The chain links TRBV6-2 or TRBV6-3 to TRBJ1-2; no definite D call. Trimming removed 5 bases at V and 5 bases at J, with 6 bases between. The germline V gene has CDR1 MNHEY and CDR2 SVGEGT. CDR3 length: 11 amino acids.

The rearrangement links TRBV5-1 to TRBJ2-2; possible D gene TRBD1, 6 bases. CDR1 and CDR2 from the germline V gene are SGHRS and YFSETQ. The CDR3 extends over 14 amino acids. The V and J ends lost 0 bases and 7 bases respectively, with 10 bases between them. CDR3 in amino acids: CASSLARGSGELFF. In nucleotides, the CDR3 is TGCGCCAGCAGCTTGGCCAGGGGCAGCGGGGAGCTGTTTTTT. The full variable domain, completed using reference TRBV5-1 and TRBJ2-2, is KAGVTQTPRYLIKTRGQQVTLSCSPISGHRSVSWYQQTPGQGLQFLFEYFSETQRNKGNFPGRFSGRQFSNSRSEMNVSTLELGDSALYLCASSLARGSGELFFGEGSRLTVL.

This clone was observed a single time. The chain has TRBV18 and TRBJ2-2; 8 positions agree with TRBD1. The V segment lost 6 bases and the J segment 0 bases; nucleotides outside the gene matches: 9. In germline, CDR1 is KGHSH, CDR2 LQKENI. The CDR3 has 17 residues. The CDR3: CASSRAQGASNTGELFF. The CDR3, as DNA: TGTGCCAGCTCCAGAGCGCAGGGGGCCTCGAACACCGGGGAGCTGTTTTTT.

This clone was found a few times. The J gene is TRBJ2-3, the V gene TRBV28, with D possibly TRBD2 on 6 matching bases. CDR3 size: 15 residues. The V end was cut by 2 bases, the J end by 5 bases, with 14 bases between. Germline loops: CDR1 MDHEN, CDR2 SYDVKM. The CDR3 DNA is TGTGCCAGCAGTTTAATGTTACCAGCGGGAGATACGCAGTATTTT. Protein: CASSLMLPAGDTQYF.

The chain carries TRBV29-1 and TRBJ2-3, with 7 positions matching TRBD1. Germline V gene data show CDR1 as SQVTM and CDR2 as ANQGSEA. The CDR3 is 13 amino acids. With V trimmed by 8 bases and J by 3 bases, 8 bases remained unmatched. As DNA, the CDR3 is TGCAGCATACACAGGGGTCATACAGATACGCAGTATTTT. Amino acids: CSIHRGHTDTQYF.

V gene TRBV6-5 combines with J gene TRBJ1-6; weak D call: TRBD1 (5 bases). The CDR3 consists of 14 residues. CDR1 MNHEY and CDR2 SVGAGI come from the germline V gene. V was trimmed by 10 bases and J by 13 bases, leaving 23 bases between them. The CDR3 coding sequence is TGTGCCACCCGCGGGGGGGGAGGGTATTGGCCCCTCCACTTT. Translated, it gives CATRGGGGYWPLHF.

The chain links TRBV3-1 (or the pseudogene TRBV3-2) to TRBJ1-4; D remains ambiguous. CDR1 and CDR2 from the germline V gene are LGHDT and YNNKEL (reference sequence). V was pared by 11 bases and J by 3 bases, with 13 bases between. This CDR3 contains 13 residues. The CDR3 region has the DNA TGTGCCGTAGGGAGACGGCCTAATGAAAAACTGTTTTTT. It codes for CAVGRRPNEKLFF.

The V call is TRBV27, the J call TRBJ1-5, with 7 bases identical to TRBD1. CDR3 length: 15 amino acids. V was clipped by 6 bases and J by 0 bases; unmatched bases: 5. Germline V gene data show CDR1 as MNHEY and CDR2 as SMNVEV (reference sequence). The CDR3 reads CASRQQGISNQPQHF. CDR3 DNA sequence: TGTGCCAGCAGACAACAGGGGATTAGCAATCAGCCCCAGCATTTT.

The genes are TRBV10-3 and TRBJ1-2; possible D gene TRBD1, 5 bases. Germline V gene lookup returns CDR1 ENHRY and CDR2 SYGVKD. The CDR3 has 14 amino acids. The V and J ends lost 2 bases and 4 bases respectively, with 11 bases between them. CDR3 nucleotide sequence: TGTGCCATCAGTGAGGGCAGGGATGCCTATGGCTACACCTTC. Amino acids: CAISEGRDAYGYTF.

A single count supports this clone. The chain couples TRBV5-4 to TRBJ2-1; 8 nucleotides match TRBD2. The CDR3 loop spans 17 amino acids. V shed 4 bases, J shed 7 bases, and the junction held 16 bases outside the gene matches. Germline V lookup: CDR1 SGHNT, CDR2 YYREEE (reference sequence). CDR3 nucleotides: TGTGCCAGCAGCCCTGACCCACAAGCGGGGGCACTAAATGAGCAGTTCTTC. Its translation: CASSPDPQAGALNEQFF.

The J gene is TRBJ2-1, the V gene TRBV14; D is uncertain. This CDR3 contains 16 residues. Germline V lookup: CDR1 SGHDN, CDR2 FVKESK. Trimming removed 4 bases from V and 8 bases from J, with 21 bases in between. CDR3 sequence: CASSRLLSSVLDEQFF. The CDR3 nucleotides read TGTGCCAGCAGCCGCCTCCTGAGCTCCGTGTTAGATGAGCAGTTCTTC.

J is TRBJ1-2 and V is TRBV24-1; D might be TRBD1 (6 bases). The V end lost 5 bases, the J end lost 2 bases, and 14 bases lay between the germline ends. The CDR3 length is 15 residues. Germline V gene data show CDR1 as KGHDR and CDR2 as SFDVKD. The CDR3 DNA reads as TGTGCCACCAGTGCCTTCGACAGGTCAAACTATGGCTACACCTTC. This gives the protein CATSAFDRSNYGYTF.

The chain combines TRBV27 with TRBJ1-1, with 8 bases identical to TRBD1. Germline V gene lookup returns CDR1 MNHEY and CDR2 SMNVEV (reference sequence). There are 15 residues in the CDR3. Germline trimming cut 3 bases from V and 1 base from J; bases unmatched to any gene: 4. The CDR3 bases are TGTGCCAGCAGTTTTTCCGGGACAGGGAACACTGAAGCTTTCTTT. It specifies CASSFSGTGNTEAFF.

The chain recombines TRBV28 with TRBJ1-6; a possible D gene is TRBD1 (5 bases). This CDR3 is built from 15 residues. Germline V gene data show CDR1 as MDHEN and CDR2 as SYDVKM. V lost 2 bases and J lost 7, with 12 bases in between. The CDR3 spells CASSLQETANSPLHF. CDR3 in DNA: TGTGCCAGCAGTTTACAAGAGACAGCAAATTCACCCCTCCACTTT. Together with reference TRBV28 and TRBJ1-6, the CDR3 gives the full variable domain: DVKVTQSSRYLVKRTGEKVFLECVQDMDHENMFWYRQDPGLGLRLIYFSYDVKMKEKGDIPEGYSVSREKKERFSLILESASTNQTSMYLCASSLQETANSPLHFGNGTRLTVT.

This chain connects TRBV2 to TRBJ2-7, with 11 bases lining up with TRBD1. Germline assignment: CDR1 SNHLY and CDR2 FYNNEI. The J segment lost 7 bases and the V segment lost 5 bases, leaving 1 base of the junction unmatched. The CDR3 has 12 residues. The CDR3 coding sequence is TGTGCCAGCAGTCGGGACAGGGGGGAGCAGTACTTC. Its translation: CASSRDRGEQYF.

For the CDR3, the DNA is TGTGCCAGCATTCCCTTGCCAAGCGGGAGGGGGGAGCAGTACTTC. It encodes CASIPLPSGRGEQYF. V usage is TRBV6-4 and J usage is TRBJ2-7; 10 bases align to TRBD2. The ends lost 7 bases at V and 7 bases at J; junction bases unmatched: 13. The CDR3 runs to 15 residues. Germline V lookup: CDR1 MRHNA, CDR2 SNTAGT.

The genes are TRBV5-1 and TRBJ2-2; D is perhaps TRBD2 (5 bases). Germline CDR1 SGHRS, CDR2 YFSETQ. V was pared by 7 bases and J by 1 base, with 14 bases between. The CDR3 sequence is 15 residues long. The CDR3 sequence: CASVGGAENTGELFF. CDR3 coding DNA: TGCGCCAGCGTTGGCGGAGCGGAGAACACCGGGGAGCTGTTTTTT.

The chain links TRBV30 to TRBJ1-1; 11 bases map to TRBD1. Germline-derived CDR1 and CDR2 are GTSNPN and SVGIG (reference sequence). The CDR3 length is 15 residues. Trimming took 0 bases from V and 3 from J; bases not matched to a gene: 3. CDR3 protein: CAWSVGTGGYTEAFF. In DNA, the CDR3 is TGTGCCTGGAGTGTGGGGACAGGGGGATACACTGAAGCTTTCTTT.

The chain has TRBV11-3 and TRBJ2-1; D is unclear. Trimming took off 1 base at V and 10 bases at J, with 8 bases between the two ends. The CDR3 consists of 12 residues. CDR1 and CDR2 (germline): SGHNT, YENEEA. The CDR3: CASSLVSEEQFF. The CDR3 coding sequence is TGTGCCAGCAGCTTAGTTTCTGAGGAGCAGTTCTTC.

This chain joins TRBV3-1 (or the pseudogene TRBV3-2) and TRBJ2-2, with D uncertain. Germline V gene lookup returns CDR1 LGHDT and CDR2 YNNKEL (reference sequence). The CDR3 contains 15 residues. V was pared by 4 bases and J by 0 bases, with 9 bases between. The CDR3 coding sequence is TGTGCCAGCAGCCTGAGTCACGCGAACACCGGGGAGCTGTTTTTT. Translation: CASSLSHANTGELFF.

This clone occurred a few times. The chain uses TRBV6-6 and TRBJ1-5, with 10 bases aligning to TRBD1. V was clipped by 6 bases and J by 2 bases; unmatched bases: 4. The germline CDR1 and CDR2 sequences are MNHNY and SVGAGI (reference sequence). CDR3 size: 15 residues. CDR3 in DNA: TGTGCCAGCAGCTCCGGGACAGGGGGCAATCAGCCCCAGCATTTT. This sequence encodes CASSSGTGGNQPQHF.

V gene TRBV5-1 combines with J gene TRBJ2-3, with 11 positions matching TRBD2. This CDR3 has 16 amino acids. CDR1 and CDR2 from the germline V gene are SGHRS and YFSETQ. After removal of 3 bases from V and 0 bases from J, the junction contained 3 bases not matched to a gene. CDR3 DNA sequence: TGCGCCAGCAGCTACCGACTAGCGGGGAGCACAGATACGCAGTATTTT. This translates into CASSYRLAGSTDTQYF.

The CDR3 here is CASSLSSSYNEQFF. Written as DNA, the CDR3 is TGTGCCAGCAGCTTGTCTAGCTCCTACAATGAGCAGTTCTTC. This chain links TRBV5-5 with TRBJ2-1; D not certain. Trimming removed 1 base from V and 0 bases from J, with 5 bases in between. CDR3 size: 14 residues. Germline CDR1 SGHKS, CDR2 YYEKEE (reference sequence).